This T cell receptor beta chain was retrieved from a study of blood T cell repertoires in COVID-19. Study information: Donors in the United States, Italy and Spain gave samples during acute or convalescent COVID-19. PBMCs, B-cell-depleted T cells, or T cells were the source of the cDNA or gDNA that made up the material.

Clinical history as reported by participants underpinned cohort assignment. The CDR3 has 18 residues. The germline gives CDR1 LGHDT, CDR2 YNNKEL (reference sequence). The V segment lost 0 bases and the J segment 8 bases; nucleotides outside the gene matches: 14. Original handling: The assay estimated nucleated cells by amplifying reference gene primers. Assay: immunoSEQ multiplex PCR; the TCRdb copy retains only in-frame clones and omits some. D and trimming were read from the DNA, whereas the V and J calls and clone size are those reported in that table. This table has approximately 200,000 clones, roughly 80% appearing once.

The TCR originated in a man in his forties who had recovered from COVID-19. The rearrangement links TRBV3-1 (or the pseudogene TRBV3-2) to TRBJ2-1; TRBD2 aligns across 9 bases. What was sequenced was PBMCs or T cells enriched from blood (not recorded which). CDR3: CASSQDGAGGKFRDEQFF. CDR3 DNA: TGTGCCAGCAGCCAAGATGGCGCGGGGGGGAAATTCAGGGATGAGCAGTTCTTC.